This entry is about one T cell receptor (beta chain). The antigen is undetermined. With iRepertoire HTBI primers and Arm-PCR of CDR3 regions, TCR beta libraries were built. MiXCR, applied by TCRdb to the multiplex PCR reads, yields one record per CDR3 protein. The table lists around 400,000 distinct CDR3 sequences, under 25% of them singletons. The data are from a study of regulatory T cells in long-lasting Graves disease. General observations from the study: Authors noted too few samples as a limitation.

Indicated time point: persistent/refractory GD, antithyroid drugs over 5 years with positive TRAb. Isolated PBMC RNA provided the starting material for the TCR library. The sample here was peripheral blood mononuclear cells (PBMCs), taken when the disease was refractory, from a patient treated with antithyroid drugs. This clonotype originated in a female donor with Graves disease.

CDR3 amino acids: CASSQDIESPYGYTF. The CDR3 region has the DNA TGCGCCAGCAGCCAAGATATCGAGTCCCCCTATGGCTACACCTTC. V is TRBV4-1 and J is TRBJ1-2, with unresolved D. V was cut by 0 bases and J by 4 bases, with 12 bases left in between. The CDR3 covers 15 residues. Per germline, CDR1 MGHRA and CDR2 YSYEKL.